This T cell receptor beta chain was recovered during a study of T cells after yellow fever vaccination. TCRdb reprocessed the 5' RACE reads via MiXCR and lists one record per CDR3 protein. The table includes tens of thousands of distinct CDR3 sequences, around 6.9% detected once. This CDR3 is built from 15 residues. V gave up 4 bases and J gave up 3 bases; unmatched junction bases: 2. The germline CDR1 and CDR2 sequences are SGHRS and YFSETQ. This clonotype was obtained from a man between 18 and 29 years old who received the YFV17D yellow fever vaccine. Sequences were derived from CD8+ T cells sorted from PBMCs, sampled 5 to 6 days after the first yellow fever vaccination. V is TRBV5-1 and J is TRBJ2-2; 11 nucleotides match TRBD1. The CDR3 sequence is CASSEGQGDTGELFF. CDR3 DNA: TGCGCCAGCAGCGAGGGACAGGGGGACACCGGGGAGCTGTTTTTT.